This TCR beta chain was identified during a study of T cells in Graves' hyperthyroidism and ophthalmopathy. Study-wide findings and caveats: Ophthalmopathy was identified by the model a median 6.5 months ahead of onset. Blood samples included most of the expanded thyroid clonotypes exceeding 0.001.

PBMCs were obtained from 10 ml fresh peripheral blood. Using RNA transcripts as the source, TCR beta CDR3 regions were amplified. During a first-round RT-PCR of the TCR CDR3, the HTBI primer set was used. TCRdb passed the multiplex PCR reads through MiXCR, listing each CDR3 protein once. Of around 440,000 distinct CDR3 sequences listed, approximately 14% are singletons. The V gene end was trimmed by 4 bases and the J gene end by 2 bases; junction bases not matched to a gene: 5. This CDR3 contains 17 residues. The germline V gene has CDR1 LGHDT and CDR2 YNNKEL (reference sequence). Notes on this clonotype: No antigen is known for it.

This TCR was recovered from a woman in her late teens or twenties with Graves' hyperthyroidism. The rearrangement uses TRBV3-1 and TRBJ1-6; 10 bases are a match to TRBD1. Sequencing used blood. The CDR3 bases are TGTGCCAGCAGCCTTCGGGACAGGGGAACCTATAATTCACCCCTCCACTTT. Translation: CASSLRDRGTYNSPLHF.